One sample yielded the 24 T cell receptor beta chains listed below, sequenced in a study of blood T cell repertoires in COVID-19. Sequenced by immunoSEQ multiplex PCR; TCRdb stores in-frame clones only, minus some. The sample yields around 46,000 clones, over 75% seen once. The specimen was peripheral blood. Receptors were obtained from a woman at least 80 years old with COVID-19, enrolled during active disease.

The CDR3 sequence is CASSESLEGGKQETQYF. The CDR3 nucleotides are TGCGCCAGCAGTGAGTCGCTCGAGGGCGGGAAACAAGAGACCCAGTACTTC. The chain uses TRBV10-1 and TRBJ2-5; tentative D call: TRBD2 (6 bases). The germline V gene has CDR1 WNHNN and CDR2 SYGVQD (reference sequence). Trimming removed 0 bases at V and 2 bases at J, with 16 bases between. This CDR3 is built from 17 residues.

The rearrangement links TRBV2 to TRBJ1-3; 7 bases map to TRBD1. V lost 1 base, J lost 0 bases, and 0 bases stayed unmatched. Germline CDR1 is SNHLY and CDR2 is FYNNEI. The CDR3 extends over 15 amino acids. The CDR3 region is CASSEGTGSGNTIYF. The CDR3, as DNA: TGTGCCAGCAGTGAAGGGACAGGCTCTGGAAACACCATATATTTT.

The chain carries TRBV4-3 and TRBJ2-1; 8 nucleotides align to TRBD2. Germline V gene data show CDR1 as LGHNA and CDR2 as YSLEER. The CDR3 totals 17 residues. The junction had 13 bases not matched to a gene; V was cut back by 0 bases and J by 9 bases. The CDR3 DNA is TGCGCCAGCAGCCAAGAAATACGAGCGGGAGAAAGCGTTGAGCAGTTCTTC. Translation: CASSQEIRAGESVEQFF.

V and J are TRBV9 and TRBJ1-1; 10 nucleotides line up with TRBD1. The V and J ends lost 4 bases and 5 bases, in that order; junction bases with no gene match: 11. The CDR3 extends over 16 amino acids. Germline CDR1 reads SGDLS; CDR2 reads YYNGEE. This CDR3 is CASSMGTGAGGTEAFF. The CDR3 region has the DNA TGTGCCAGCAGCATGGGGACAGGGGCTGGAGGGACTGAAGCTTTCTTT. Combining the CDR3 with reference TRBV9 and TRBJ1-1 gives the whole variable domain DSGVTQTPKHLITATGQRVTLRCSPRSGDLSVYWYQQSLDQGLQFLIQYYNGEERAKGNILERFSAQQFPDLHSELNLSSLELGDSALYFCASSMGTGAGGTEAFFGQGTRLTVV.

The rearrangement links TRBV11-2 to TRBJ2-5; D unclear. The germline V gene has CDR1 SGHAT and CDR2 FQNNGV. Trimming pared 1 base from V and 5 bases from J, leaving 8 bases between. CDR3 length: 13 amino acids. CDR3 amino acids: CASSLAWSETQYF. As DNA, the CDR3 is TGTGCCAGCAGCTTAGCCTGGAGCGAGACCCAGTACTTC.

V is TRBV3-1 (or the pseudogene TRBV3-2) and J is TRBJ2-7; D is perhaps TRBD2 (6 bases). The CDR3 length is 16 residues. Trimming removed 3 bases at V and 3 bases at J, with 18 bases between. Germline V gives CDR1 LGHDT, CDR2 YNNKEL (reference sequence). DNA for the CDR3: TGTGCCAGCAGCCAGGGGACTGGGGATGGGTACTACGAGCAGTACTTC. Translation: CASSQGTGDGYYEQYF.

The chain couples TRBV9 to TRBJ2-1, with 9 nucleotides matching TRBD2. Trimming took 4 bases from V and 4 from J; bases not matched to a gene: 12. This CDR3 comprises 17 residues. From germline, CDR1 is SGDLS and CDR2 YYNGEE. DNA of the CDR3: TGTGCCAGCAGCCCTGTTTGGCTAGCGGGGCGTTACAATGAGCAGTTCTTC. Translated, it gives CASSPVWLAGRYNEQFF.

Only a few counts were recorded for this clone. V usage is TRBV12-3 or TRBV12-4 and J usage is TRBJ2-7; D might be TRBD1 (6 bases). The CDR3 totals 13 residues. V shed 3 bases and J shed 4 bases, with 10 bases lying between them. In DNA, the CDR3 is TGTGCCAGCAGTTTGAACAGGGCTTACGAGCAGTACTTC. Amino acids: CASSLNRAYEQYF.

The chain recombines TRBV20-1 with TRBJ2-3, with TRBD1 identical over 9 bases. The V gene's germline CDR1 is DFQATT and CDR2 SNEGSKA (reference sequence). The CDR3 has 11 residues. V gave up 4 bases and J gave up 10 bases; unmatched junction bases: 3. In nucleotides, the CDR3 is TGCAGTGCTAAGGACAGGGGTGCGCAGTATTTT. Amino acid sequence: CSAKDRGAQYF.

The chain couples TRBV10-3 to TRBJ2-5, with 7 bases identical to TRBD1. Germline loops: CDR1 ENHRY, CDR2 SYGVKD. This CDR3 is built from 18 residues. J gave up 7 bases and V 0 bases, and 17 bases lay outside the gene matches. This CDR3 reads CAISESTSKTGSLGTQYF. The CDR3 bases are TGTGCCATCAGTGAGTCTACCTCCAAGACAGGGTCTTTAGGGACCCAGTACTTC.

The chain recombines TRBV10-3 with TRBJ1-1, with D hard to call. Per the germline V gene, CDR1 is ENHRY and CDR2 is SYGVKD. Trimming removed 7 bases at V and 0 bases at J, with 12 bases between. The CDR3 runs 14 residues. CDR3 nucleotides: TGTGCCATCAATCGTGGCGGGCTGAACACTGAAGCTTTCTTT. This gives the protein CAINRGGLNTEAFF.

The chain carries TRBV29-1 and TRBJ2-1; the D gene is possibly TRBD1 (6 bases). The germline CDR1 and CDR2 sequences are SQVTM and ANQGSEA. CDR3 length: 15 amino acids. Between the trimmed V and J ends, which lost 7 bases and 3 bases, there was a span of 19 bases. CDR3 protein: CSAQGRSLGYNEQFF. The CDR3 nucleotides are TGCAGCGCTCAGGGGCGGTCCCTTGGCTACAATGAGCAGTTCTTC.

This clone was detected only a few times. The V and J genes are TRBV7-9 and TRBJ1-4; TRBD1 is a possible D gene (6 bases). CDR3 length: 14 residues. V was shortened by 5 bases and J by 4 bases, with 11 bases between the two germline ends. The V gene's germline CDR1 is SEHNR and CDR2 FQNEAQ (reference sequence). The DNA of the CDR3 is TGTGCCAGCAGCCCGACAGGAGTTAATGAAAAACTGTTTTTT. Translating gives CASSPTGVNEKLFF.

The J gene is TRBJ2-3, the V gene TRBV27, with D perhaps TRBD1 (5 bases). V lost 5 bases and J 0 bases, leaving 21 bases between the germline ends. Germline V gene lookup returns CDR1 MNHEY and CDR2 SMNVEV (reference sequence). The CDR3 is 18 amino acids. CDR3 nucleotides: TGTGCCAGCAGTCTACGCGCTGCAGGACAAGCTAGCACAGATACGCAGTATTTT. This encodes CASSLRAAGQASTDTQYF.

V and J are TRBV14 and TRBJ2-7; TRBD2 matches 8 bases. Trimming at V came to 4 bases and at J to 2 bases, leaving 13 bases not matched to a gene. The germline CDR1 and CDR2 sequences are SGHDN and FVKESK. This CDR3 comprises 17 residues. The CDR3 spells CASSRGWASGSTYEQYF. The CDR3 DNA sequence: TGTGCCAGCAGCCGCGGTTGGGCTAGCGGGTCAACCTACGAGCAGTACTTC.

CDR3 protein: CASRMEGHRNEQYF. The DNA for the CDR3 is TGTGCCAGTAGGATGGAGGGCCACCGGAACGAGCAGTACTTC. The chain carries TRBV19 and TRBJ2-7, with a tentative D call TRBD2 (6 bases). Per the germline V gene, CDR1 is LNHDA and CDR2 is SQIVND (reference sequence). The CDR3 is made up of 14 amino acids. Trimming cost V 6 bases and J 5 bases, with 17 bases left between them.

DNA of the CDR3: TGTGCCAGCAGCAACCTAGCGGGAGTGGCCCAGTACTTC. As protein: CASSNLAGVAQYF. This chain connects TRBV9 to TRBJ2-5; TRBD2 matches 10 bases. The CDR3 extends over 13 amino acids. J lost 9 bases, V lost 4 bases, and 6 bases had no gene match. Germline CDR1 and CDR2: SGDLS and YYNGEE. The variable domain in full, completed from reference TRBV9 and TRBJ2-5, reads DSGVTQTPKHLITATGQRVTLRCSPRSGDLSVYWYQQSLDQGLQFLIQYYNGEERAKGNILERFSAQQFPDLHSELNLSSLELGDSALYFCASSNLAGVAQYFGPGTRLLVL.

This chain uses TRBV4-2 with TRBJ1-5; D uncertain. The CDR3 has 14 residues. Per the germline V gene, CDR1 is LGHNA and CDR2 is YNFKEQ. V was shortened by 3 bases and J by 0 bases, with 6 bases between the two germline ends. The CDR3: CASSQDYSNQPQHF. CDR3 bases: TGTGCCAGCAGCCAGGACTATAGCAATCAGCCCCAGCATTTT.

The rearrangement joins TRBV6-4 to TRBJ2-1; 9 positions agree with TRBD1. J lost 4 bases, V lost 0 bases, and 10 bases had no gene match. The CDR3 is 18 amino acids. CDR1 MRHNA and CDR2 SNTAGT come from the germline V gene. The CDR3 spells CASSDSGRGQGPYNEQFF. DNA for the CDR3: TGTGCCAGCAGTGACTCGGGGCGGGGACAGGGCCCTTACAATGAGCAGTTCTTC.

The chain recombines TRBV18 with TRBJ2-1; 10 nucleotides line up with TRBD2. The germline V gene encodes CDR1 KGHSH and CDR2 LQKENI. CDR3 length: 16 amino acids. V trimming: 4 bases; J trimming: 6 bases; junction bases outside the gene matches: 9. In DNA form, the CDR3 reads TGTGCCAGCTCACACCATAGCGGGGGGCCATCCAATGAGCAGTTCTTC. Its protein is CASSHHSGGPSNEQFF.

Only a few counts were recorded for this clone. CDR3: CASSLTRTGSMTTEAFF. CDR3 nucleotide sequence: TGTGCCAGCAGCTTAACCCGGACAGGGTCCATGACCACTGAAGCTTTCTTT. The V call is TRBV5-4, the J call TRBJ1-1, with 8 positions matching TRBD1. Unmatched junction bases numbered 13, after V lost 2 bases and J lost 4 bases. From germline, CDR1 is SGHNT and CDR2 YYREEE (reference sequence). The CDR3 has 17 amino acids.

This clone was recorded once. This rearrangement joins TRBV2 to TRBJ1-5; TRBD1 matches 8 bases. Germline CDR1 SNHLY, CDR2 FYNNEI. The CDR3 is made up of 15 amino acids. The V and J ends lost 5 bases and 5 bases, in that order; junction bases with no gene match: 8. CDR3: CASSPTGGGDQPQHF. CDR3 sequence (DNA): TGTGCCAGCAGTCCCACAGGGGGAGGTGATCAGCCCCAGCATTTT.

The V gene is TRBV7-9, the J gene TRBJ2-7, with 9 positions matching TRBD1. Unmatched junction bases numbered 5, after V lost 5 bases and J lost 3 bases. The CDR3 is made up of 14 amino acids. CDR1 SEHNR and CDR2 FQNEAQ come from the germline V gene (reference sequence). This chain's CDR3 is CASSRYRGLYEQYF. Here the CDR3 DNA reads TGTGCCAGCAGCCGATACAGGGGGCTCTACGAGCAGTACTTC.

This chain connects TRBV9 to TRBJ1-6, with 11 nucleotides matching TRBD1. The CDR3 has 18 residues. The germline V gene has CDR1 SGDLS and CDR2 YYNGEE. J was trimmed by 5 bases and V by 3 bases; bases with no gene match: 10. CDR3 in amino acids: CASSAGDRGFLDNSPLHF. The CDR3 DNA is TGTGCCAGCAGCGCCGGGGACAGGGGGTTCCTTGATAATTCACCCCTCCACTTT.